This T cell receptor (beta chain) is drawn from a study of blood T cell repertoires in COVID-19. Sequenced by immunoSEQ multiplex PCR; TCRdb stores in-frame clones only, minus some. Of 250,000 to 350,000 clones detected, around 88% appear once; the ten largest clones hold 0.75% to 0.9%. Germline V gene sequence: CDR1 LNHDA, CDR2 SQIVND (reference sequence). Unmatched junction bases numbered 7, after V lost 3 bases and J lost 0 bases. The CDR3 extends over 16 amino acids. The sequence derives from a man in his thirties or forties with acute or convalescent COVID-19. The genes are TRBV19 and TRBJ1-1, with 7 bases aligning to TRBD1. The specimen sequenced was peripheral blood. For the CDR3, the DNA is TGTGCCAGTAGTATCAGGGGGGACAGACTGAACACTGAAGCTTTCTTT. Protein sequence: CASSIRGDRLNTEAFF.